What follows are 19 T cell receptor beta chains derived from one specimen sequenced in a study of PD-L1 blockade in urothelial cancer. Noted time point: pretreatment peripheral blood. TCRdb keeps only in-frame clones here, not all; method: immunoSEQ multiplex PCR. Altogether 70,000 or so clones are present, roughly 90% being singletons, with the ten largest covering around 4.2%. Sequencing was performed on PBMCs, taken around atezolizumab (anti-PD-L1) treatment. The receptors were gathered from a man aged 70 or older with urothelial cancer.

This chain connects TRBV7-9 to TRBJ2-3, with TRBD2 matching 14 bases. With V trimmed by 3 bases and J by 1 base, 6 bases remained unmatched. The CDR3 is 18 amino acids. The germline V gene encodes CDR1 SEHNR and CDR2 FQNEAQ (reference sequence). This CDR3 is CASSLRRLAGGGTDTQYF. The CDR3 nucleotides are TGTGCCAGCAGCTTGCGAAGACTAGCGGGAGGGGGCACAGATACGCAGTATTTT.

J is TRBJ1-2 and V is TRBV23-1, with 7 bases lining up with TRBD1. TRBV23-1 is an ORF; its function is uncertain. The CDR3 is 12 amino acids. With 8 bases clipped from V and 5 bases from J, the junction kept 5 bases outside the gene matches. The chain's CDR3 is CASETGNYGYTF. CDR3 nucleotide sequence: TGCGCCAGCGAGACAGGGAATTATGGCTACACCTTC.

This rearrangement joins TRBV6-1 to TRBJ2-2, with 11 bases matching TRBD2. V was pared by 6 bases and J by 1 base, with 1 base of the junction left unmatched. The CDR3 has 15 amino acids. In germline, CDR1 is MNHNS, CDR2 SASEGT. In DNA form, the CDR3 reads TGTGCCAGCAGGGGGACTAGCGGGAACACCGGGGAGCTGTTTTTT. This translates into CASRGTSGNTGELFF.

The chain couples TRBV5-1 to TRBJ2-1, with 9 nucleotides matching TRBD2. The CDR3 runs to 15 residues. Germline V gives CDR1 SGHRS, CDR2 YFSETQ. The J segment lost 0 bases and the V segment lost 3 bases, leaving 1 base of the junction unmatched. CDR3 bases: TGCGCCAGCAGCTCTAGCGGGGCCTCCTACAATGAGCAGTTCTTC. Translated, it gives CASSSSGASYNEQFF.

Here the CDR3 DNA reads TGTGCCAGCAGCCTATGGGGGACTAGCGTAAATGAGCAGTTCTTC. This sequence encodes CASSLWGTSVNEQFF. This chain connects TRBV7-3 to TRBJ2-1, with 10 bases identical to TRBD2. Trimming took 5 bases from V and 7 from J; bases not matched to a gene: 8. The CDR3 is 15 residues long. In germline, CDR1 is SGHTA, CDR2 FQGTGA.

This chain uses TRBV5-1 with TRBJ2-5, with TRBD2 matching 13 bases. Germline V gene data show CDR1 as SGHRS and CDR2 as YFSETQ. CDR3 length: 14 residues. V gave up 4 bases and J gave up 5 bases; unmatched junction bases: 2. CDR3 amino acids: CASSRLAGGETQYF. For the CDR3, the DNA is TGCGCCAGCAGCCGACTAGCGGGAGGTGAGACCCAGTACTTC.

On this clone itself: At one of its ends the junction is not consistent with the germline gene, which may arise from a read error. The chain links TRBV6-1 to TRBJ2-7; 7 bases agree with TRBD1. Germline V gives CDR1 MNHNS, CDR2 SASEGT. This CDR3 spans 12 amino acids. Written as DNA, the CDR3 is TGTGCCAGCAGTGACAGACAGGGATTGGTGGGCTTC. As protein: CASSDRQGLVGF.

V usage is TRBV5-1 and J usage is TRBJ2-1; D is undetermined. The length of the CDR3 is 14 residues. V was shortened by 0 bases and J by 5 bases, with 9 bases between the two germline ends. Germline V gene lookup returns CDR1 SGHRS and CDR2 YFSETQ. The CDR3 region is CASSLATSNNEQFF. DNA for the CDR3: TGCGCCAGCAGCTTGGCCACTTCTAACAATGAGCAGTTCTTC.

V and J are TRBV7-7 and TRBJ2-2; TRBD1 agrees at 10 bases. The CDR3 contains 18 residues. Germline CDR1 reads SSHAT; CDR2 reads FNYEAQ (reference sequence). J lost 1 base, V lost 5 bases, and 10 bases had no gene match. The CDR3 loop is CASSAGTGAVGNTGELFF. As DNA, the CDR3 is TGTGCCAGCAGCGCAGGGACAGGGGCCGTAGGGAACACCGGGGAGCTGTTTTTT.

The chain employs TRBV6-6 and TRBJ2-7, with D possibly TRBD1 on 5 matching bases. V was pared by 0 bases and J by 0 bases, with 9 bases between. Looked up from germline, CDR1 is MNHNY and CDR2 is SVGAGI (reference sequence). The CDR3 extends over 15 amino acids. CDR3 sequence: CASSYSVDTSYEQYF. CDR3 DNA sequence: TGTGCCAGCAGTTACTCCGTGGACACCTCCTACGAGCAGTACTTC.

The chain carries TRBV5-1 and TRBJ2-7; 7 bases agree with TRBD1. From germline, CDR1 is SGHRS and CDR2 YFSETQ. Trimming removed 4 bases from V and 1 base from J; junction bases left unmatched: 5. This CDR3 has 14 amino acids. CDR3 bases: TGCGCCAGCAGCCCGAGGACAGGATCCTACGAGCAGTACTTC. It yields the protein CASSPRTGSYEQYF. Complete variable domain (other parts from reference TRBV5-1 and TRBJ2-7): KAGVTQTPRYLIKTRGQQVTLSCSPISGHRSVSWYQQTPGQGLQFLFEYFSETQRNKGNFPGRFSGRQFSNSRSEMNVSTLELGDSALYLCASSPRTGSYEQYFGPGTRLTVT.

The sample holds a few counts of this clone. DNA for the CDR3: TGTGCCAGCAGTTACTCCCCCGGGAAAATGTGGGAGCAGTACTTC. This codes for CASSYSPGKMWEQYF. This chain uses TRBV6-5 with TRBJ2-7; D might be TRBD2 (5 bases). V was cut by 0 bases and J by 7 bases, with 16 bases left in between. This CDR3 spans 15 amino acids. Germline assignment: CDR1 MNHEY and CDR2 SVGAGI.

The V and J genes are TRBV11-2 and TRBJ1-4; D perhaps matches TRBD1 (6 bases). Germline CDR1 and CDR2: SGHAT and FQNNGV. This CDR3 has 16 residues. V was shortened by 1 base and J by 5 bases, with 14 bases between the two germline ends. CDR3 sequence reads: CASSLVGQGMNEKLFF. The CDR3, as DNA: TGTGCCAGCAGCTTAGTGGGTCAGGGGATGAATGAAAAACTGTTTTTT.

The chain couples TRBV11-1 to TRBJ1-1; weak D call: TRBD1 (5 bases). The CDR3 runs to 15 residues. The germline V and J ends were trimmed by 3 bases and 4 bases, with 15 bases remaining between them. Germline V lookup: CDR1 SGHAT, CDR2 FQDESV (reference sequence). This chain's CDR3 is CASSFEIQGGTEAFF. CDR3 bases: TGTGCCAGCAGCTTTGAGATTCAGGGAGGCACTGAAGCTTTCTTT.

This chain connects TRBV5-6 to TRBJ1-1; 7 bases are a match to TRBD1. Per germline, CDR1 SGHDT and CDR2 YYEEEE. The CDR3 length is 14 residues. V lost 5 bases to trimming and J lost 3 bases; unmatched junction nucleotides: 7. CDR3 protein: CASRYQGGYTEAFF. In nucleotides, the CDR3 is TGTGCCAGCAGATACCAAGGGGGCTACACTGAAGCTTTCTTT.

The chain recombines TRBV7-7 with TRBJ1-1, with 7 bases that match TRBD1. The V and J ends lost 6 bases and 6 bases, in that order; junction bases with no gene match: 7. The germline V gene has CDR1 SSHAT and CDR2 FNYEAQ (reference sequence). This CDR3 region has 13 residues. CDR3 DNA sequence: TGTGCCAGCAGTAGAGACAGGGCGGCTGAAGCTTTCTTT. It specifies CASSRDRAAEAFF.

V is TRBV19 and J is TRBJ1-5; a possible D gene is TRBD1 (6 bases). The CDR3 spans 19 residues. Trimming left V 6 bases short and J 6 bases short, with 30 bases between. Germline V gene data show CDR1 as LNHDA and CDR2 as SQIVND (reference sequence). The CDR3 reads CASRPTGRGYLKEGQPQHF. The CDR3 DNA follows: TGTGCCAGTAGACCCACAGGGAGGGGTTATCTTAAAGAGGGTCAGCCCCAGCATTTT.

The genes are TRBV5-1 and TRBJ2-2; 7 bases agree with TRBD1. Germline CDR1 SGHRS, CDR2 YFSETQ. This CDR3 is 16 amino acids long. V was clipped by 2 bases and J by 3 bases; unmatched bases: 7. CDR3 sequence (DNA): TGCGCCAGCAGCTTAGGGAACAGGGGCCACACCGGGGAGCTGTTTTTT. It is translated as CASSLGNRGHTGELFF.

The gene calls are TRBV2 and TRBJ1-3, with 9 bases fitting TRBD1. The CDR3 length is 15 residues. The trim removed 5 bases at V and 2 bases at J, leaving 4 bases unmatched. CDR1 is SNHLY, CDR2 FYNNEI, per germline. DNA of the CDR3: TGTGCCAGCAGTCCCGGGACAGGGACTGGAAACACCATATATTTT. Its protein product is CASSPGTGTGNTIYF.